This TCR beta chain comes out of a study of blood T cell repertoires in COVID-19. Looking at the study overall: Acute-phase and convalescent COVID-19 samples originated in the United States, Italy and Spain. The analysed material was cDNA or gDNA that came from T cells, B-cell-depleted T cells, or PBMCs.

In its sample, this clone was seen a few times. Per the original data handling: Amplified reference gene primers provided the basis for estimating nucleated cell counts. This table comes from immunoSEQ multiplex PCR, and its TCRdb copy is limited to in-frame clones, with some not included. V and J calls plus clone size are reproduced from that table; the DNA served to infer D and trimming. Among 150,000 to 200,000 clones listed, over 75% were seen once. Per germline, CDR1 MDHEN and CDR2 SYDVKM. V lost 6 bases, J lost 4 bases, and 15 bases lay in between. The CDR3 totals 14 residues. The clonotype originates from a human donor in a cohort sampled during active COVID-19. Sequencing was done on a sample of peripheral blood. V usage is TRBV28 and J usage is TRBJ1-2; D uncertain. The CDR3 here is CASRPTNSAYGYTF. The CDR3 DNA reads TGTGCCAGCAGGCCTACGAACAGTGCCTATGGCTACACCTTC.